The text below deals with one TCR beta chain. Its antigen is not known. The whole isolated RNA underwent reverse transcription, so sequencing captured expressed TCRB transcripts. Sequencing was performed with immunoSEQ multiplex PCR; in TCRdb, only in-frame clones are kept and a portion is missing. In the table there are 140,000 to 150,000 clones, roughly 53% of which are singletons. The data originate from a study of beta chain features in type 1 diabetes. The CDR3 has 13 amino acids. Trimming stripped 4 bases from V and 7 bases from J, with 11 bases between. CDR1 is SGHTA, CDR2 FQGNSA, per germline. General observations from the study: Amplification by PCR could prefer shorter templates, with the same effect in patients and controls. Here, the possible influence of HLA type (on TCRB rearrangement) remained unresolved. Patients with type 1 diabetes showed fewer VDJ junction insertions and more deletions.

There was one heparinised blood draw per donor, averaging roughly 110 mL. Sequenced material: Tregs from blood. This chain joins TRBV7-2 and TRBJ2-1; no clear D gene. The TCR comes from a man between 18 and 29 years old in good health. CDR3 sequence: CASSSDPRNEQFF. CDR3 DNA: TGTGCCAGCAGCTCCGACCCGAGGAATGAGCAGTTCTTC.